The source of this TCR beta chain is a study of blood T cell repertoires in COVID-19. Study in general: Sources were T cells, B-cell-depleted T cells, or PBMCs; the material itself was cDNA or gDNA.

Measured with immunoSEQ multiplex PCR; TCRdb has only the in-frame clones, and not every one. This repertoire shows tens of thousands of clones, roughly nine tenths found once; its top ten account for about 5%. The CDR3 is made up of 14 amino acids. CDR1 MNHEY and CDR2 SMNVEV come from the germline V gene (reference sequence). V shed 0 bases and J shed 2 bases, with 5 bases lying between them. The chain couples TRBV27 to TRBJ1-5, with D uncertain. What was sequenced was peripheral blood. This receptor was identified in a man in his 60s with COVID-19, enrolled during active disease. CDR3 loop: CASSLSRGNQPQHF. In nucleotides, the CDR3 is TGTGCCAGCAGTTTATCGAGGGGCAATCAGCCCCAGCATTTT.